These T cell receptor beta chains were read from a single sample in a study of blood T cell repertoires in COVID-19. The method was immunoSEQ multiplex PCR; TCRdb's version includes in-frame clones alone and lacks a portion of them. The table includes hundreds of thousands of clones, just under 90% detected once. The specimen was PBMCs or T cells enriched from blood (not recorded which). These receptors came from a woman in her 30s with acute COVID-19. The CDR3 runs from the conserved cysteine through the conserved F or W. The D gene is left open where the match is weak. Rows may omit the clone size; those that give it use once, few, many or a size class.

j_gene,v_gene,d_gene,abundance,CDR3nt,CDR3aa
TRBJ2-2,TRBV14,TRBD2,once,TGTGCCAGCCGCGCCGCGGGGGGCACCGGGGAGCTGTTTTTT,CASRAAGGTGELFF
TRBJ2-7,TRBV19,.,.,TGTGCCAGTAGTCTCCAACACACGTTATCCTCCTACGAGCAGTACTTC,CASSLQHTLSSYEQYF
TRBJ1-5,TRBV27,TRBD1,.,TGTGCCAGCAGTTTATCGTGGGGACAGGGGGTTGGTTTGATCAATCAGCCCCAGCATTTT,CASSLSWGQGVGLINQPQHF
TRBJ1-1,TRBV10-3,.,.,TGTGCCATCAGTACAGGGTTGGGGACTGAAGCTTTCTTT,CAISTGLGTEAFF
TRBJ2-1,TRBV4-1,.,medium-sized,TGCGCCAGCAGCCGTGTCGGGGAGTACAATGAGCAGTTCTTC,CASSRVGEYNEQFF
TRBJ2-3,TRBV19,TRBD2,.,TGTGCCAGTAGTAGGACTAGCGGGGACCCTTCGACAGATACGCAGTATTTT,CASSRTSGDPSTDTQYF
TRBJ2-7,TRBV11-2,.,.,TGTGCCAGCAGCTTCGACAGAACCTCCTACGAGCAGTACTTC,CASSFDRTSYEQYF
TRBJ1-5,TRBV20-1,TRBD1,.,TGCAGTGCTAGTTCTCCCACAGGGGGCCATCAGCCCCAGCATTTT,CSASSPTGGHQPQHF
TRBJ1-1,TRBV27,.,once,TGTGCCAGCAGTTTGGCTGGGGGGGGGATGAACACTGAAGCTTTCTTT,CASSLAGGGMNTEAFF
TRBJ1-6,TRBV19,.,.,TGTGCCAGTAGTATAGGCAGGGAGGCAAATTCACCCCTCCACTTT,CASSIGREANSPLHF
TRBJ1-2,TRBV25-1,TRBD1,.,TGTGCCAGCAGGCAGGGGGGCGCGGAACGCTATGGCTACACCTTC,CASRQGGAERYGYTF
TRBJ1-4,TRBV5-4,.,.,TGTGCCAGCACCTTTGACGGGGGACGGGGGAATGAAAAACTGTTTTTT,CASTFDGGRGNEKLFF
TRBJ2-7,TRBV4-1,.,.,TGCGCCAGCAGCCAAGAGCACTCTGACTACGAGCAGTACTTC,CASSQEHSDYEQYF
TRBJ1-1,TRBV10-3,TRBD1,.,TGTGCCATCAACAACAGGGGGCAGAACACTGAAGCTTTCTTT,CAINNRGQNTEAFF
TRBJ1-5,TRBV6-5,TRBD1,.,TGTGCCAGCAGGCGGACAGGGCGACAGCCCCAGCATTTT,CASRRTGRQPQHF
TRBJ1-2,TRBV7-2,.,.,TGTGCCAGCAGCCTTCGGCAACGCAGGGCGCATGGCTACACCTTC,CASSLRQRRAHGYTF
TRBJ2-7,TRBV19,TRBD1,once,TGTGCCAGTAGCCGACCAGCCGGGGACAGGGACGGCGAGCAGTACTTC,CASSRPAGDRDGEQYF
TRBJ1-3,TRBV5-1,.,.,TGCGCCAGCAGCTTGTTAACAGGGAAGGGAACAGGAAACACCATATATTTT,CASSLLTGKGTGNTIYF
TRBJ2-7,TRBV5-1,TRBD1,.,TGCGCCAGCAGCTTGGGGGACAGGACCTACGAGCAGTACTTC,CASSLGDRTYEQYF
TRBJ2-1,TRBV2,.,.,TGTGCCAGCAGTGAAGCAGGGGTGGGGAACTCCTACAATGAGCAGTTCTTC,CASSEAGVGNSYNEQFF
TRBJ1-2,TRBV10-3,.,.,TGTGCCATCAGTGAGCCCGGGGGTGAACACTATGGCTACACCTTC,CAISEPGGEHYGYTF
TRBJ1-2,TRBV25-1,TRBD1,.,TGTGCCAGCAGTGAATATCGGGACAGGGTTCAGAGCTACACCTTC,CASSEYRDRVQSYTF
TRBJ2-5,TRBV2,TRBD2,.,TGTGCCAGCATGCTGCTAGCGGGGGGGCCCCTGGAGACCCAGTACTTC,CASMLLAGGPLETQYF
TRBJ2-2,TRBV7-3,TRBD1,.,TGTGCCAGCAGCCCTACAAATACAGGGGGCCCCAACACCGGGGAGCTGTTTTTT,CASSPTNTGGPNTGELFF
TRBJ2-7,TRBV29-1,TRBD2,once,TGCAGCGTTGTGGGGGAGGGCTACGAGCAGTACTTC,CSVVGEGYEQYF
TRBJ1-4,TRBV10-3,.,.,TGTGCCATCAGTGAAGCAGGCGAAAAACTGTTTTTT,CAISEAGEKLFF
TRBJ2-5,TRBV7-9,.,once,TGTGCCAGCAGCTTATTCAGGGGAGAGACCCAGTACTTC,CASSLFRGETQYF